The source of this T cell receptor beta chain is a study of cytomegalovirus exposure and HLA in healthy donors. Study information: Findings of an earlier analysis included roughly 120 million unique TCR beta sequences from 180 million or so T cells. Study results and caveats: Reported results showed that the classifier diagnosed cytomegalovirus status with high specificity and sensitivity. Earlier findings revealed that most TCR beta V segments proved productive either about 90% or about 30% of the time.

It was with 60 Vbeta and 13 Jbeta primers that the PCR ran. Using immunoSEQ multiplex PCR, the repertoire was profiled, and TCRdb retains in-frame clones only, with some absent. The data contain over 85,000 clones, approximately 65% of them seen just once; the ten biggest clones take up approximately 2.1%. A remark on this clone: Its cognate antigen is unknown.

Germline-derived CDR1 and CDR2 are SEHNR and FQNEAQ (reference sequence). Deletions cut 1 base from V and 4 bases from J, with 8 bases between. CDR3 length: 14 residues. This clonotype was obtained from a young man in good health and CMV-seronegative. The V and J genes are TRBV7-9 and TRBJ2-1; D is unresolved. Sequencing was carried out using PBMCs. In DNA form, the CDR3 reads TGTGCCAGCAGCTTAGTCGAAGCGTACAATGAGCAGTTCTTC. Its protein product is CASSLVEAYNEQFF.